This TCR beta chain is drawn from a study of blood T cell repertoires in COVID-19. Across the whole study: The United States, Italy and Spain supplied acute and convalescent COVID-19 samples. PBMCs, B-cell-depleted T cells, or T cells provided the cDNA or gDNA that made up the material.

The CDR3 has 14 amino acids. V lost 2 bases, J lost 7 bases, and 12 bases lay in between. CDR1 is MNHEY, CDR2 SMNVEV, per germline (reference sequence). Original methodology: Estimated nucleated cell counts came from reference gene primer amplification. Method: immunoSEQ multiplex PCR; TCRdb's copy keeps in-frame clones and lacks some. V and J calls and clone size are those listed in that table; D and trimming were worked out from the DNA. The profile shows about 76,000 clones, more than 75% of them singletons. Seattle enrolled patients during active infection and tracked them longitudinally. The rearrangement uses TRBV27 and TRBJ1-5; a possible D gene is TRBD1 (6 bases). The receptor was derived from a man aged 60 to 69 with COVID-19, enrolled during active disease. Material: peripheral blood. DNA for the CDR3: TGTGCCAGCAGTTTAGGGGGGGCAAGGCAGCCCCAGCATTTT. Translation gives CASSLGGARQPQHF.